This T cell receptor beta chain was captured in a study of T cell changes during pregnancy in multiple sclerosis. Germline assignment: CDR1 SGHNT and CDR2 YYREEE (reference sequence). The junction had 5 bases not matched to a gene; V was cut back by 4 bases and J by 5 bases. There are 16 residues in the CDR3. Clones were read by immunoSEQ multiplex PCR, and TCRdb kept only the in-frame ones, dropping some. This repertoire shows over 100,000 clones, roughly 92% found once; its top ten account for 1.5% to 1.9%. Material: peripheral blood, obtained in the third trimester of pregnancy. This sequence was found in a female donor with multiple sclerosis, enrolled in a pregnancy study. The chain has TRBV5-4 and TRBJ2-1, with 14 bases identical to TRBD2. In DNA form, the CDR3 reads TGTGCCAGCAGCCGGGGACTAGCGGGAGCGCACAATGAGCAGTTCTTC. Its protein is CASSRGLAGAHNEQFF.